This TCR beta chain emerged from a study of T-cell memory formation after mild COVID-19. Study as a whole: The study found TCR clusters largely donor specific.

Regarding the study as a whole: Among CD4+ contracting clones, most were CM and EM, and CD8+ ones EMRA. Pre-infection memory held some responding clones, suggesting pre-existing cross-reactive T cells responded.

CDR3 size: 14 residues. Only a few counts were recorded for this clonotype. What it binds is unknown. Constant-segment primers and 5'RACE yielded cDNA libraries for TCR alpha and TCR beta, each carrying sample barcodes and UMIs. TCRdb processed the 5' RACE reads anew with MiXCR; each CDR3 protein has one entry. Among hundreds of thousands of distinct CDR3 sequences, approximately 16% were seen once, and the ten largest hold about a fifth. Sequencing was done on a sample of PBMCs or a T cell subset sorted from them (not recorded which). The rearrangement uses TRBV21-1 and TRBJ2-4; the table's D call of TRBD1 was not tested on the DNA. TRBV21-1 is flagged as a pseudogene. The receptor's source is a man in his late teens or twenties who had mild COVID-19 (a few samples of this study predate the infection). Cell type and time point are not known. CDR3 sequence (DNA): TGTGCCAGCAGCATTCGGACACCAAAAAACATTCAGTACTTC. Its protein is CASSIRTPKNIQYF.